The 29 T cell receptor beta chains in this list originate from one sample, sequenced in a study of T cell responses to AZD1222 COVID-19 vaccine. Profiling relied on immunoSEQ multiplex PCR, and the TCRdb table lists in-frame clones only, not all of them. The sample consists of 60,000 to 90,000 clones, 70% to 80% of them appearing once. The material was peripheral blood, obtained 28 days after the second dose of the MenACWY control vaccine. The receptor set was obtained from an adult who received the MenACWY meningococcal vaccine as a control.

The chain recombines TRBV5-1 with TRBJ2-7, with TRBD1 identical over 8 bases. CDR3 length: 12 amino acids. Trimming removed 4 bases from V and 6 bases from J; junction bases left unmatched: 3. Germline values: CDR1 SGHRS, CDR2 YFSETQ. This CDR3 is CASSQDRGEQYF. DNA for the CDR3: TGCGCCAGCAGCCAAGACAGGGGCGAGCAGTACTTC.

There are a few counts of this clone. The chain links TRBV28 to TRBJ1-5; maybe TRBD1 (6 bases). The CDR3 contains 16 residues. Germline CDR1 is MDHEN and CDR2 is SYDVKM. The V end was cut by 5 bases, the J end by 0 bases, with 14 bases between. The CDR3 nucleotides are TGTGCCAGCAGTCCCGGACAGATTTATAGCAATCAGCCCCAGCATTTT. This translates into CASSPGQIYSNQPQHF.

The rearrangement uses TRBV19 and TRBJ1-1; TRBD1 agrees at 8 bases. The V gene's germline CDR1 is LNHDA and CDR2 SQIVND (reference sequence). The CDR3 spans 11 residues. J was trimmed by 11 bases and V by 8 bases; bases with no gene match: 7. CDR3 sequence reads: CASGQGAPAFF. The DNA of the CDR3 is TGTGCCAGTGGTCAGGGGGCGCCGGCTTTCTTT.

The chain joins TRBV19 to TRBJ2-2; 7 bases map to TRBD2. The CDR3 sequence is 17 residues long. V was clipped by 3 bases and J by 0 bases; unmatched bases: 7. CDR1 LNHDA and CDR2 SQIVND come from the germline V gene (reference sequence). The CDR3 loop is CASSIPFGGSNTGELFF. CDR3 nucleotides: TGTGCCAGTAGTATCCCTTTCGGGGGGTCGAACACCGGGGAGCTGTTTTTT.

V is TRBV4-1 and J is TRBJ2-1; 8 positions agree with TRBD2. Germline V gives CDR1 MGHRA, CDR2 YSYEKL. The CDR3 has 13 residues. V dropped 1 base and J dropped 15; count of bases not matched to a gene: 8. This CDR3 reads CASSQAGGPRLFF. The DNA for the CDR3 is TGCGCCAGCAGCCAAGCGGGAGGGCCGAGGTTGTTCTTC.

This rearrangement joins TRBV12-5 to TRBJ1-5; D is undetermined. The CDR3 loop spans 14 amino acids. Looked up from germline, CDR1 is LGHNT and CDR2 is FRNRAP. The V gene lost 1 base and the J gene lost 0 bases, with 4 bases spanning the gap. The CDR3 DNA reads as TGTGCTAGTGGTTTGGGATATAGCAATCAGCCCCAGCATTTT. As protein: CASGLGYSNQPQHF.

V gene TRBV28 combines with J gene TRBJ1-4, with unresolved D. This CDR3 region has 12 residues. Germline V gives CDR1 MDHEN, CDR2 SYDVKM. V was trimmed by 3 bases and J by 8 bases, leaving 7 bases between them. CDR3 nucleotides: TGTGCCAGCAGTTTCGATGGGGAAAAACTGTTTTTT. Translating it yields CASSFDGEKLFF.

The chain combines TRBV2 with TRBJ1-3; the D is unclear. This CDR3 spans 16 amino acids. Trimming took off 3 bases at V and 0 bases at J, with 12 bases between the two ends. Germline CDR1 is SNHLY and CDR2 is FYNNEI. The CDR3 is CASSDATGSSGNTIYF. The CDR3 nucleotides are TGTGCCAGCAGTGATGCGACCGGGAGCTCTGGAAACACCATATATTTT.

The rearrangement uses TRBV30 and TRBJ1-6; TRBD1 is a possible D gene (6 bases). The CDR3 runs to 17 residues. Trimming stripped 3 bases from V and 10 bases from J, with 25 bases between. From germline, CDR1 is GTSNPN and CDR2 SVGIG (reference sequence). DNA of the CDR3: TGTGCCTGGAGCGCCTCCGGGGGGCGCGTGCTTTGGTCACCCCTCCACTTT. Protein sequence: CAWSASGGRVLWSPLHF.

The CDR3 DNA reads as TGTGCCAGCAGCCAAGGACCAAGTTGGGGGCTGCATGAAAAACTGTTTTTT. This encodes CASSQGPSWGLHEKLFF. V and J are TRBV3-1 (or the pseudogene TRBV3-2) and TRBJ1-4, with D possibly matching TRBD1 (6 bases). Germline lookup yields CDR1 LGHDT and CDR2 YNNKEL (reference sequence). The CDR3 contains 17 residues. The ends were cut back, 1 base at V and 6 bases at J, with 18 bases in the middle.

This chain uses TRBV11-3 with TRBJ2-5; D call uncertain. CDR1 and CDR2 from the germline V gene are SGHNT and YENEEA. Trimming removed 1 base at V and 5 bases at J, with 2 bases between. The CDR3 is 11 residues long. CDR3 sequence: CASSLGETQYF. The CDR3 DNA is TGTGCCAGCAGCTTAGGGGAGACCCAGTACTTC.

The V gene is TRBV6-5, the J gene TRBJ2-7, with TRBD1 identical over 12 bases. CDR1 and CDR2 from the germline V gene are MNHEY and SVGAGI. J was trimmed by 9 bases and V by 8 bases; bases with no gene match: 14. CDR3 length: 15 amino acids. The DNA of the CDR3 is TGTGCCAGCCAGCTCATAGGGACAGGGGGCGCGGGGCAGTACTTC. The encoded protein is CASQLIGTGGAGQYF.

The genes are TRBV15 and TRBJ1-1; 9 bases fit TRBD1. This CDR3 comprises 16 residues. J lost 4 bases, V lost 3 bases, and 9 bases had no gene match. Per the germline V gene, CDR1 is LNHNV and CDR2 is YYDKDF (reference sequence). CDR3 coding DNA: TGTGCCACCAGCAGTACAGGGGGCGGATTATCCACTGAAGCTTTCTTT. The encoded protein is CATSSTGGGLSTEAFF.

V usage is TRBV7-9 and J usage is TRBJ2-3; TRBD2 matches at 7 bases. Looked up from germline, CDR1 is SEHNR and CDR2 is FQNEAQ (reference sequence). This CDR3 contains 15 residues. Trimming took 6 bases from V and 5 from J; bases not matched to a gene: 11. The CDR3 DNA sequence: TGTGCCAGCAGGATACTAGCGCGCGCTGAAGATACGCAGTATTTT. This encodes CASRILARAEDTQYF.

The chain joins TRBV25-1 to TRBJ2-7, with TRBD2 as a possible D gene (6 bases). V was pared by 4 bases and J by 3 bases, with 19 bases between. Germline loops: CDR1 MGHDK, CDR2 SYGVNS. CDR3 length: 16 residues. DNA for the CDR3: TGTGCCAGCAGTGCGCCCAGACTAGACGGATACTACGAGCAGTACTTC. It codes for CASSAPRLDGYYEQYF.

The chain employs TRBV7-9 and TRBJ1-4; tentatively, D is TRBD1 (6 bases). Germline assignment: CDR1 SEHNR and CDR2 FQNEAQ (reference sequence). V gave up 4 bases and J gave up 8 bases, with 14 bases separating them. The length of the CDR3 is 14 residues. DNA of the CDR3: TGTGCCAGCAGCTCCTCGGGAGGGGGAGAAAAACTGTTTTTT. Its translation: CASSSSGGGEKLFF.

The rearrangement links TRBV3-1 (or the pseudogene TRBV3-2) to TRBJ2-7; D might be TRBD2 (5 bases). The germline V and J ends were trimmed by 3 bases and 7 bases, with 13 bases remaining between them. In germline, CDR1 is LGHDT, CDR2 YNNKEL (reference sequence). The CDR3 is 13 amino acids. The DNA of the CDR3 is TGTGCCAGCAGCCAGGGTGGAGGTAGGGAGCAGTACTTC. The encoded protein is CASSQGGGREQYF.

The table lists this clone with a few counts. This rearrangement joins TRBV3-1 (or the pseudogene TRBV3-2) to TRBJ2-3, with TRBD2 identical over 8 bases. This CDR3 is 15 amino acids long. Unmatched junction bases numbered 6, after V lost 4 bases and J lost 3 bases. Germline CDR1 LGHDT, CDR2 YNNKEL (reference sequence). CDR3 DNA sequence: TGTGCCAGCAGCCCCGGGGGGGCGGGGACAGATACGCAGTATTTT. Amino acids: CASSPGGAGTDTQYF.

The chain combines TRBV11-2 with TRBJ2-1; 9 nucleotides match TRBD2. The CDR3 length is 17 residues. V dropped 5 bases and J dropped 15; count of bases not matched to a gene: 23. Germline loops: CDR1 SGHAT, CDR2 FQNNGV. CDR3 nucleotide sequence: TGTGCCAGCAGCCCGCGTAGCGCGACTAGCGGTTCCCCCTTCACGTTCTTC. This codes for CASSPRSATSGSPFTFF.

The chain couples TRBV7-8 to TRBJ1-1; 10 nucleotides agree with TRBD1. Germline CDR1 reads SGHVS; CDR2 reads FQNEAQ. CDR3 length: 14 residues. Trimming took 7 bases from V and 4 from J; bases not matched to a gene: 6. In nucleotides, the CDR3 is TGTGCCAGCACGCCGACAGGGGGCTTCACTGAAGCTTTCTTT. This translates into CASTPTGGFTEAFF.

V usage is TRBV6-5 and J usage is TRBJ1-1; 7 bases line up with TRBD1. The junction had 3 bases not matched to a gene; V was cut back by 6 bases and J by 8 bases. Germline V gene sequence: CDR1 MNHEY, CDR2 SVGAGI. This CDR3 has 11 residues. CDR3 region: CASRLQGEAFF. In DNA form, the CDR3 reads TGTGCCAGCAGGCTACAGGGGGAAGCTTTCTTT.

CDR3 region: CASSPKGADTQYF. In DNA, the CDR3 is TGTGCCAGCAGCCCCAAGGGGGCAGATACGCAGTATTTT. V and J are TRBV7-9 and TRBJ2-3; tentatively, D is TRBD1 (6 bases). The length of the CDR3 is 13 residues. V was trimmed by 5 bases and J by 4 bases, leaving 10 bases between them. Germline assignment: CDR1 SEHNR and CDR2 FQNEAQ (reference sequence).

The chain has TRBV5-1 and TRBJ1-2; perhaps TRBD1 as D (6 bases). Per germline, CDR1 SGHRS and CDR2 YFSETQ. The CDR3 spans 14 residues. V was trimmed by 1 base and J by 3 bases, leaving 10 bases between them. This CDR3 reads CASSLSGGDYGYTF. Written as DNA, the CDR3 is TGCGCCAGCAGCTTGTCGGGGGGCGACTATGGCTACACCTTC.

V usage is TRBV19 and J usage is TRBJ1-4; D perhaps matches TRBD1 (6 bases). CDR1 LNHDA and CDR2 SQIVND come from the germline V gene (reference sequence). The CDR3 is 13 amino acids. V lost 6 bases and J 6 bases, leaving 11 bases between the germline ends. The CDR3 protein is CASSRDNHEKLFF. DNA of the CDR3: TGTGCCAGTAGCCGGGACAACCATGAAAAACTGTTTTTT.

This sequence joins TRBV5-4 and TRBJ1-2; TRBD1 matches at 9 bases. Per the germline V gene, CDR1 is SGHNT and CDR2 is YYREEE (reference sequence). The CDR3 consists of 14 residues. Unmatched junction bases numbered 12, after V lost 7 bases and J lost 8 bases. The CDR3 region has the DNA TGTGCCAGCGGCGGACAGGGGTTGATTGGAGGCTACACCTTC. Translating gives CASGGQGLIGGYTF.

This CDR3 reads CASSYGQGNYGYTF. In DNA, the CDR3 is TGCGCCAGCAGCTATGGACAGGGCAACTATGGCTACACCTTC. The V and J genes are TRBV5-1 and TRBJ1-2, with 8 bases identical to TRBD1. CDR1 and CDR2 (germline): SGHRS, YFSETQ. This CDR3 has 14 residues. The ends lost 3 bases at V and 2 bases at J; junction bases unmatched: 3.

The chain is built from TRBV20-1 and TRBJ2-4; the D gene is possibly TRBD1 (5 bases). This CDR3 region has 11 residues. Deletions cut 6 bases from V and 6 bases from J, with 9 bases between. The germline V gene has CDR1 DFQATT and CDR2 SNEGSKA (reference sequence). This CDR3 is CSALDRNIQYF. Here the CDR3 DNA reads TGCAGTGCACTCGACAGAAACATTCAGTACTTC.

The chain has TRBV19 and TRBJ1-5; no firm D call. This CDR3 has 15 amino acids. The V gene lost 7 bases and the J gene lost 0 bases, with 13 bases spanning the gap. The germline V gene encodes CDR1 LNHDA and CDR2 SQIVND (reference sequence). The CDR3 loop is CASKRGIYSNQPQHF. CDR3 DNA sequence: TGTGCCAGTAAGCGAGGGATATATAGCAATCAGCCCCAGCATTTT.

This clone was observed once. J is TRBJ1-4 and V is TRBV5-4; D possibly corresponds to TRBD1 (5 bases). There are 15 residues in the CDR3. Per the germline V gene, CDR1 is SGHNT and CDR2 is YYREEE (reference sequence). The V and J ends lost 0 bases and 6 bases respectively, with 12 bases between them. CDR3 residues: CASSLGQGGDEKLFF. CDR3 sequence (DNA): TGTGCCAGCAGCTTGGGGCAGGGCGGGGATGAAAAACTGTTTTTT.